Listed below are T cell receptor beta chains from one sample, sequenced in a study of CD8 T cells in Susac syndrome. TCRdb ran MiXCR on the immunoSEQ multiplex PCR reads and lists one entry per CDR3 protein. The table includes around 69,000 distinct CDR3 sequences, 96% detected once. Material for sequencing was CD4+ T cells from PBMCs. Receptors originate from a human donor with multiple sclerosis. Both conserved end residues are part of each CDR3. The order of the fields is CDR3 protein, V gene.

cdr3_aa: CAISDRTSSTDTQYF
v_call: TRBV10-3

cdr3_aa: CASSLRPTYEQYF
v_call: TRBV12-3/TRBV12-4

cdr3_aa: CSAWPQGQQTQYF
v_call: TRBV20-1

cdr3_aa: CASSYAREQYF
v_call: TRBV6-5

cdr3_aa: CASSLEGGEYF
v_call: TRBV11-2

cdr3_aa: CASSSRTGAGISYEQYF
v_call: TRBV12-3/TRBV12-4

cdr3_aa: CASSIGGPQHF
v_call: TRBV19

cdr3_aa: CSARAGGRPDTQYF
v_call: TRBV20-1

cdr3_aa: CASSLAGTSYNEQFF
v_call: TRBV7-2

cdr3_aa: CASRTTPGQGFGEQFF
v_call: TRBV5-5

cdr3_aa: CASSLDRVDSPLHF
v_call: TRBV2

cdr3_aa: CAWRRPPGDTEAFF
v_call: TRBV30

cdr3_aa: CSARPPPGQGAGETQYF
v_call: TRBV20-1

cdr3_aa: CASSVWTANYGYTF
v_call: TRBV9

cdr3_aa: CASSRDWGTARDEQFF
v_call: TRBV5-4

cdr3_aa: CASNKTGPLFEQYF
v_call: TRBV21-1

cdr3_aa: CASSGRGLNSYNSPLHF
v_call: TRBV7-2

cdr3_aa: CASSISGQGFNEQFF
v_call: TRBV19

cdr3_aa: CAWSGLPGQGAYNEQFF
v_call: TRBV30

cdr3_aa: CASSGQGNSPLHF
v_call: TRBV12-3/TRBV12-4